This T cell receptor beta chain came from a study of control samples from healthy donors and cancer patients. Assay used: immunoSEQ multiplex PCR; TCRdb lists only in-frame clones, some missing. The table lists nearly 200,000 clones, about 90% of them singletons, with 1.5% to 2% in the top ten. Sequencing input: blood. The source of this sequence is a man aged 25-45 years in good health.

Here the CDR3 DNA reads TGTGCCAGCTCATCCTTAGGTGGACAGCGGAGAGGGGAGACCCAGTACTTC. Its translation: CASSSLGGQRRGETQYF. The chain links TRBV18 to TRBJ2-5; D may be TRBD1 (6 bases). The CDR3 has 17 amino acids. The V and J ends lost 5 bases and 5 bases respectively, with 24 bases between them. Germline-derived CDR1 and CDR2 are KGHSH and LQKENI. The variable domain in full, with the rest retrieved from reference TRBV18 and TRBJ2-5, is NAGVMQNPRHLVRRRGQEARLRCSPMKGHSHVYWYRQLPEEGLKFMVYLQKENIIDESGMPKERFSAEFPKEGPSILRIQQVVRGDSAAYFCASSSLGGQRRGETQYFGPGTRLLVL.